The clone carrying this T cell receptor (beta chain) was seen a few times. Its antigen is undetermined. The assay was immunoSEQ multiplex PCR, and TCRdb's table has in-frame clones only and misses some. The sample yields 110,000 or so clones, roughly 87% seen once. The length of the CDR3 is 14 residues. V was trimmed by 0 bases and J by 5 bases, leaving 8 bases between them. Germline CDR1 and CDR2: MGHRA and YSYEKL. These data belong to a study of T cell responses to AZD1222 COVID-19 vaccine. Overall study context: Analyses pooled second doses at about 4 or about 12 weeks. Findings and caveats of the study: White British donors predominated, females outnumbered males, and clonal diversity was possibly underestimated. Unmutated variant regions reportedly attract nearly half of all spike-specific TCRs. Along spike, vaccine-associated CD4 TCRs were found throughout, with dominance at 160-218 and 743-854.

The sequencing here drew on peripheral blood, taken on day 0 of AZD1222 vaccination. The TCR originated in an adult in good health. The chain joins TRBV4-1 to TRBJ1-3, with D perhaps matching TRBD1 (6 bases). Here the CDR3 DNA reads TGCGCCAGCAGCCAAGATCAGGGGAGAAACACCATATATTTT. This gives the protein CASSQDQGRNTIYF.